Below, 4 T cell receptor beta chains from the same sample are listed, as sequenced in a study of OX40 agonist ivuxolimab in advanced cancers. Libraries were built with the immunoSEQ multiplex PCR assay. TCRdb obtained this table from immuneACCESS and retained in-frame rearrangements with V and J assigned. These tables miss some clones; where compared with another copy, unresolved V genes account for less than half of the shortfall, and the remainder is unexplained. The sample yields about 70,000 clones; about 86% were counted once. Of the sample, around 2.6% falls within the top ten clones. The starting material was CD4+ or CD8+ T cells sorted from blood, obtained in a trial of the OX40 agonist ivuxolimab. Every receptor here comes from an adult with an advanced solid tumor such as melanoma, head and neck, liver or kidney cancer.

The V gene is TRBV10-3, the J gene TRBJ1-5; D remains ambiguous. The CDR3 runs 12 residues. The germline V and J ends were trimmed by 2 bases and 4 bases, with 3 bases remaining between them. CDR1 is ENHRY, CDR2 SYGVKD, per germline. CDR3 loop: CAISEGNQPQHF. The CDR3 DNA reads TGTGCCATCAGTGAGGGGAATCAGCCCCAGCATTTT.

For the CDR3, the DNA is TGTGCCATCAGTGGTAGGAGAGAAGAGACCCAGTACTTC. As protein: CAISGRREETQYF. V and J are TRBV10-3 and TRBJ2-5; D ambiguous. CDR3 size: 13 residues. Trimming removed 4 bases from V and 3 bases from J, with 9 bases in between. The V gene's germline CDR1 is ENHRY and CDR2 SYGVKD.

CDR3 nucleotide sequence: TGTGCCAGCAGCCGGGATCCTGGAAACACCATATATTTT. Amino acids: CASSRDPGNTIYF. The chain is built from TRBV7-6 and TRBJ1-3; unclear D gene. Germline lookup yields CDR1 SGHVS and CDR2 FNYEAQ. Trimming pared 5 bases from V and 2 bases from J, leaving 7 bases between. The CDR3 spans 13 residues.

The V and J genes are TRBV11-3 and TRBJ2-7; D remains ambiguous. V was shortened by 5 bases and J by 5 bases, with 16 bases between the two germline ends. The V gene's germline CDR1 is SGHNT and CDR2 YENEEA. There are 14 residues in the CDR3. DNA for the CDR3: TGTGCCAGCAGCATGGACGACCGGCACCACGAGCAGTACTTC. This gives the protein CASSMDDRHHEQYF.